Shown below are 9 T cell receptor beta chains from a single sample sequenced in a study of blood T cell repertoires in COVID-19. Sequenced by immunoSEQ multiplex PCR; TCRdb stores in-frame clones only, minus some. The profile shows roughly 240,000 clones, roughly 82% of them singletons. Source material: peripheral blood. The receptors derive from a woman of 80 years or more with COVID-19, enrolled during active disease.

CDR3: CASVGGEGYGYTF. The CDR3 DNA follows: TGTGCCAGCGTCGGGGGGGAAGGCTATGGCTACACCTTC. The V gene is TRBV9, the J gene TRBJ1-2; possible D gene TRBD1, 5 bases. The germline V gene has CDR1 SGDLS and CDR2 YYNGEE. V gave up 7 bases and J gave up 4 bases, with 14 bases separating them. The CDR3 length is 13 residues.

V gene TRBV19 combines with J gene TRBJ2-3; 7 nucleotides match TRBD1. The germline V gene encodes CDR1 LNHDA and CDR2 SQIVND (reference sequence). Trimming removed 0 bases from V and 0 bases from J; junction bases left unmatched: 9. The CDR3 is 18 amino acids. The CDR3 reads CASSIDGGQPSSTDTQYF. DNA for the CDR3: TGTGCCAGTAGTATAGATGGGGGACAGCCCTCTAGCACAGATACGCAGTATTTT.

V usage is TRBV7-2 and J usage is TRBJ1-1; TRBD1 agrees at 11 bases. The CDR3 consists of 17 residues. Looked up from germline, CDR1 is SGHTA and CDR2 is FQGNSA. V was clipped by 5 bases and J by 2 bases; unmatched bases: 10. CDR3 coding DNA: TGTGCCAGCAGCCCCAGAGGGACAGGGGGAAAAAACACTGAAGCTTTCTTT. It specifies CASSPRGTGGKNTEAFF. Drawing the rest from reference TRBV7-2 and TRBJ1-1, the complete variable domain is GAGVSQSPSNKVTEKGKDVELRCDPISGHTALYWYRQSLGQGLEFLIYFQGNSAPDKSGLPSDRFSAERTGGSVSTLTIQRTQQEDSAVYLCASSPRGTGGKNTEAFFGQGTRLTVV.

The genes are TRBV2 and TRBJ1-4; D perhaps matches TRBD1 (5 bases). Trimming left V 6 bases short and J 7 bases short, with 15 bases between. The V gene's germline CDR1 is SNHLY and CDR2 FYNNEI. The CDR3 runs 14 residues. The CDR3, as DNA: TGTGCCAGCAGGGGAGGGGCGCCGAGTGAAAAACTGTTTTTT. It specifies CASRGGAPSEKLFF.

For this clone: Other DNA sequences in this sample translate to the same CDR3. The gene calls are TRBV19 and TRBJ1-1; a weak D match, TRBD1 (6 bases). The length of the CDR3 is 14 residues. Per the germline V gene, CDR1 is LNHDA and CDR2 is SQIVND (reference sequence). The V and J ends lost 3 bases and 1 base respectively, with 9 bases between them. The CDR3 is CASSIGQPNTEAFF. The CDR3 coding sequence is TGTGCCAGTAGTATCGGACAGCCGAACACTGAAGCTTTCTTT.

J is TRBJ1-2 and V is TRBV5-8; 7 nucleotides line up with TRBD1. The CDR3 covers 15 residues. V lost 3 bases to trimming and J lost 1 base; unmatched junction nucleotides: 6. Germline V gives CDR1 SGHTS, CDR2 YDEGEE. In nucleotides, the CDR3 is TGTGCCAGCAGCTCGGGACAGATTAATAACTATGGCTACACCTTC. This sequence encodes CASSSGQINNYGYTF.

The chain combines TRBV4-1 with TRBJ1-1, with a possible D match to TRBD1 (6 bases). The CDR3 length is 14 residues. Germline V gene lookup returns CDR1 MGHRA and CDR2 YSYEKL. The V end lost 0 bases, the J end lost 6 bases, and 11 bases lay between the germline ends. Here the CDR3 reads CASSQDDRNSEAFF. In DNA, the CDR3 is TGCGCCAGCAGCCAAGACGACAGGAATTCTGAAGCTTTCTTT.

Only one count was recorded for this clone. This chain's CDR3 is CASSLAGTSGGIETQYF. The CDR3 DNA sequence: TGTGCCAGCAGCTTAGCTGGGACTAGCGGGGGTATAGAGACCCAGTACTTC. The rearrangement uses TRBV7-9 and TRBJ2-5; 14 bases agree with TRBD2. There are 17 residues in the CDR3. J was trimmed by 4 bases and V by 0 bases; bases with no gene match: 4. The germline V gene encodes CDR1 SEHNR and CDR2 FQNEAQ (reference sequence).

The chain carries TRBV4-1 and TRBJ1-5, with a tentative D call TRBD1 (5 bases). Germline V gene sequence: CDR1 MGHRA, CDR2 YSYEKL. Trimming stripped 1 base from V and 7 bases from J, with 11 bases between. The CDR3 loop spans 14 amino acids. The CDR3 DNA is TGCGCCAGCAGCCAAGGTCAGGGAGGCCAGCCCCAGCATTTT. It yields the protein CASSQGQGGQPQHF.